This is a list of T cell receptor beta chains from one sample in a study of metastatic and nonmetastatic thyroid tumors. TCRdb recomputed clones from the PCR reads via MiXCR. The sample has roughly 27,000 clones; 20% to 25% are singletons. Material: blood. The receptors were sampled from a female donor with papillary thyroid cancer or a benign thyroid nodule (not recorded which). Some clones in this sample may be carry-over from other donors' samples. Both conserved end residues are part of each CDR3. Each record gives: D gene, V gene, clone size, J gene, CDR3 DNA, CDR3 protein. The D gene is left open where the match is weak. Clone size is stated in some rows and not others, as once, few, many or a class when expanded.

-	TRBV7-8	-	TRBJ2-3	TGTGCCAGCAGCTTAGGTGGTGTGGGCAGGGGCACAGACACGCAGTATTTT	CASSLGGVGRGTDTQYF
-	TRBV7-2	many	TRBJ2-7	TGTGCCAGCAGCTTAGGTGCACAGATCTACGAGCAGTACTTC	CASSLGAQIYEQYF
-	TRBV12-5	many	TRBJ1-1	TGTGCTAGTGGTTTAAGGGTCACTGAAGCTTTCTTT	CASGLRVTEAFF
-	TRBV12-5	many	TRBJ2-3	TGTGCTAGTGGTTGGGGGGGCCCAACAGATACGCAGTATTTT	CASGWGGPTDTQYF
-	TRBV7-8	many	TRBJ1-5	TGTGCCAGCAGCACTCGACAGGTCACGCGGCCCCAGCATTTT	CASSTRQVTRPQHF
-	TRBV6-1	few	TRBJ1-1	TGTGCCAGCACCCCTTACCTCGGCGGCAGAGGTGAAGCTTTCTTT	CASTPYLGGRGEAFF
TRBD1	TRBV27	few	TRBJ1-4	TGTGCCAGCAGCCCCGGGACAGGGGGCGGAGAAAAACTGTTTTTT	CASSPGTGGGEKLFF
TRBD2	TRBV12-3/TRBV12-4	medium-sized	TRBJ2-1	TGTGCCAGCAGTTCTCCTAGCGGTATATCGGGGGAATACAATGAGCAGTTCTTC	CASSSPSGISGEYNEQFF
TRBD2	TRBV7-9	-	TRBJ2-1	TGTGCCAGTAGACCGGGACTAGGGAATGAGCAGTTCTTC	CASRPGLGNEQFF
-	TRBV27	medium-sized	TRBJ2-6	TGTGCCAGCAGCCTGTCTGGGGCCAACGTCCTGACTTTC	CASSLSGANVLTF
TRBD2	TRBV2	many	TRBJ2-7	TGTGCCAGCAGTGAAGCCGGGACTAGCGTATCCTACGAGCAGTACTTC	CASSEAGTSVSYEQYF
-	TRBV4-3	-	TRBJ1-2	TGCGCCAGCAGCCAAGATCCATACAGGGCCCTGGGCTACACCTTC	CASSQDPYRALGYTF
-	TRBV6-4	-	TRBJ1-1	TGTGCCAGCAGTGTAGGACCAGGGGTGGAAGCTTTCTTT	CASSVGPGVEAFF
-	TRBV27	-	TRBJ1-2	TGTGCCAGCAAGTGTGGAAGATCCGGCTACACCTTC	CASKCGRSGYTF
-	TRBV24-1	many	TRBJ2-1	TGTGCCACCAGTGACGTAAACGGCATAATGAACAATGAGCAGTTCTTC	CATSDVNGIMNNEQFF
TRBD1	TRBV4-1	-	TRBJ1-6	TGCGCCAGCAGCCAAGACGACAGGGATGGAGGCTCACCCCTCCACTTT	CASSQDDRDGGSPLHF
TRBD1	TRBV6-1	few	TRBJ2-2	TGTGCCAGCGATCATGGACAGGGCGGCACCGGGGAGCTGTTTTTT	CASDHGQGGTGELFF
TRBD2	TRBV5-1	-	TRBJ2-1	TGCGCCAGCAGCTTGGGGGGGAGGGCCTTGGATGAGCAGTTCTTC	CASSLGGRALDEQFF
TRBD1	TRBV12-3/TRBV12-4	medium-sized	TRBJ2-6	TGTGCCAGCAGTGCGCCGGGACAGGGGGCCAGGGACCTGACTTTC	CASSAPGQGARDLTF
-	TRBV28	many	TRBJ2-1	TGTGCCAGCATCGAGTCCAGTATGAGGAATGAGCAGTTCTTC	CASIESSMRNEQFF
TRBD2	TRBV7-6	many	TRBJ2-3	TGTGCCAGCAGCTTACTAGCGGGTCAAGGTACGCAGTATTTT	CASSLLAGQGTQYF
TRBD2	TRBV7-3	many	TRBJ2-4	TGTGCCAGCAGCGAGTTTCCGGGGGGAGCCAAAAACATTCAGTACTTC	CASSEFPGGAKNIQYF
-	TRBV11-2	-	TRBJ2-7	TGTGCCAGCAGCTTAGTAGTCCTCGGCGAGCAGTACTTC	CASSLVVLGEQYF
TRBD1	TRBV20-1	-	TRBJ2-1	TGCAGTGCTAGAGATACGACAGGGCTGGGAAGTGAGCAGTTCTTC	CSARDTTGLGSEQFF